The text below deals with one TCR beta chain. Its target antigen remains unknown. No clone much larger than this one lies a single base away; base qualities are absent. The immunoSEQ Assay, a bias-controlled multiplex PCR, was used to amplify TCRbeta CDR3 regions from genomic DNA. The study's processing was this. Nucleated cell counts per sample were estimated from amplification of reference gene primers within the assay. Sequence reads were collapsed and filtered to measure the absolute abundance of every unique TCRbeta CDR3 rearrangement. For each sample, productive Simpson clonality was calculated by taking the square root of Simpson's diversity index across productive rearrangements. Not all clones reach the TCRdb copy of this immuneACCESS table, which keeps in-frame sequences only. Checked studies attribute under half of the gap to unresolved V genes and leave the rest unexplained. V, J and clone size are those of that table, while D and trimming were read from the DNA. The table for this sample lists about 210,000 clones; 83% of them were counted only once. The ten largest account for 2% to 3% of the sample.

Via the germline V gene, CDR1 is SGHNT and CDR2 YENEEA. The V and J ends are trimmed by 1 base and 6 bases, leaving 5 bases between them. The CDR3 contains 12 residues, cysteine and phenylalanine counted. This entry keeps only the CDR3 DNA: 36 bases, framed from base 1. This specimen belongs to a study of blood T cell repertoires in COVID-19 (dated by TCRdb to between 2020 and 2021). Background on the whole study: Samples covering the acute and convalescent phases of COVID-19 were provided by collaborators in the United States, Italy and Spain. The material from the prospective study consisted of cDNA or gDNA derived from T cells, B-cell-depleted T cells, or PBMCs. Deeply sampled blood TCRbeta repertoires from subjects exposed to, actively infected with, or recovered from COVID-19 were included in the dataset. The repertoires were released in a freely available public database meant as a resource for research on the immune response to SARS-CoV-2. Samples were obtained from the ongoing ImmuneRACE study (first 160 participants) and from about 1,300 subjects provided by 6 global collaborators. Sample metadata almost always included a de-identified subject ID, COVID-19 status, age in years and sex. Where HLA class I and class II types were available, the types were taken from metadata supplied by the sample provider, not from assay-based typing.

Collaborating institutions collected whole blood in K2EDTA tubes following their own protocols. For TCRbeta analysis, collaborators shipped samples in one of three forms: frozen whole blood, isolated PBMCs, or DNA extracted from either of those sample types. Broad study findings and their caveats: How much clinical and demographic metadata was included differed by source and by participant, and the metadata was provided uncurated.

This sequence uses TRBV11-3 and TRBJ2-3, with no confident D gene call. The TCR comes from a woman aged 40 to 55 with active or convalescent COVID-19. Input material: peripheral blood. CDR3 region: CASSLVPDTQYF. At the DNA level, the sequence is TGTGCCAGCAGCTTAGTTCCGGATACGCAGTATTTT.